These 17 T cell receptor beta chains were sequenced from one sample in a study of CD8+ T cells in alopecia areata. As the sequencing template, cDNA was produced by extracting RNA and reverse transcribing it. Libraries were prepared by immunoSEQ multiplex PCR; TCRdb keeps only in-frame clonotypes and omits some of them. The sample lists approximately 98,000 clones; about 60% were seen once. Sequencing was performed on NKG2D-low CD8+ T cells sorted from blood. The receptors were gathered from a human donor with alopecia areata.

This chain links TRBV6-5 with TRBJ2-1; 13 bases are a match to TRBD2. V trimming: 5 bases; J trimming: 5 bases; junction bases outside the gene matches: 3. Germline V CDR1 and CDR2: MNHEY, SVGAGI. The CDR3 has 15 amino acids. The DNA for the CDR3 is TGTGCCAGCAGTAACGGACTAGCGGGAGACAATGAGCAGTTCTTC. It codes for CASSNGLAGDNEQFF.

The chain combines TRBV27 with TRBJ2-4; D might be TRBD1 (6 bases). This CDR3 is 15 amino acids long. In germline, CDR1 is MNHEY, CDR2 SMNVEV (reference sequence). The ends were cut back, 4 bases at V and 1 base at J, with 11 bases in the middle. The CDR3 sequence: CASSSGQGAKNIQYF. CDR3 sequence (DNA): TGTGCCAGCAGTTCTGGTCAGGGGGCCAAAAACATTCAGTACTTC.

This chain links TRBV10-3 with TRBJ1-2; TRBD1 might be the D (5 bases). There are 11 residues in the CDR3. Germline CDR1 is ENHRY and CDR2 is SYGVKD. Trimming stripped 11 bases from V and 8 bases from J, with 15 bases between. The CDR3 nucleotides are TGTGCCCACAGGAGCGCAAGAGGCTACACCTTC. It codes for CAHRSARGYTF.

This sequence joins TRBV28 and TRBJ1-1; D is unresolved. Germline-derived CDR1 and CDR2 are MDHEN and SYDVKM. V gave up 4 bases and J gave up 3 bases, with 9 bases separating them. The CDR3 length is 13 residues. CDR3 sequence (DNA): TGTGCCAGCAGTTGGAAGGGCGACACTGAAGCTTTCTTT. Translating gives CASSWKGDTEAFF.

The chain joins TRBV27 to TRBJ2-5; D is ambiguous. Germline loops: CDR1 MNHEY, CDR2 SMNVEV (reference sequence). The CDR3 is 12 residues long. Trimming pared 6 bases from V and 5 bases from J, leaving 10 bases between. Written as DNA, the CDR3 is TGTGCCAGCAGCCATAACGTGGAGACCCAGTACTTC. Amino acids: CASSHNVETQYF.

This sequence joins TRBV5-1 and TRBJ2-7, with 8 bases fitting TRBD2. The CDR3 length is 15 residues. The germline gives CDR1 SGHRS, CDR2 YFSETQ. V shed 4 bases, J shed 3 bases, and the junction held 9 bases outside the gene matches. In DNA form, the CDR3 reads TGCGCCAGCAGCCCTACTAGCGGACAGAGCTACGAGCAGTACTTC. This encodes CASSPTSGQSYEQYF.

The chain carries TRBV2 and TRBJ2-6, with a tentative D call TRBD1 (6 bases). The CDR3 length is 16 residues. V shed 2 bases and J shed 0 bases, with 8 bases lying between them. Per the germline V gene, CDR1 is SNHLY and CDR2 is FYNNEI. This CDR3 is CASSELRGSGANVLTF. The CDR3 DNA follows: TGTGCCAGCAGTGAACTCAGGGGCTCTGGGGCCAACGTCCTGACTTTC. Filled out from reference TRBV2 and TRBJ2-6, the complete variable domain reads EPEVTQTPSHQVTQMGQEVILRCVPISNHLYFYWYRQILGQKVEFLVSFYNNEISEKSEIFDDQFSVERPDGSNFTLKIRSTKLEDSAMYFCASSELRGSGANVLTFGAGSRLTVL.

This clone has just a few counts. The J gene is TRBJ2-1, the V gene TRBV19; D remains unclear. CDR3 size: 16 residues. The germline gives CDR1 LNHDA, CDR2 SQIVND (reference sequence). Trimming removed 1 base at V and 3 bases at J, with 13 bases between. CDR3 sequence: CASSIVQRIYYNEQFF. The DNA of the CDR3 is TGTGCCAGTAGTATAGTCCAGCGAATCTACTACAATGAGCAGTTCTTC.

There are a few counts of this clone. This rearrangement joins TRBV13 to TRBJ2-7; 8 bases map to TRBD1. CDR1 is PRHDT, CDR2 FYEKMQ, per germline (reference sequence). CDR3 size: 16 residues. With V trimmed by 3 bases and J by 3 bases, 10 bases remained unmatched. CDR3 residues: CASSFGQGGGNYEQYF. The CDR3 nucleotides are TGTGCCAGCAGCTTTGGACAGGGAGGTGGGAACTACGAGCAGTACTTC. Supplemented by reference TRBV13 and TRBJ2-7, the full variable domain reads AAGVIQSPRHLIKEKRETATLKCYPIPRHDTVYWYQQGPGQDPQFLISFYEKMQSDKGSIPDRFSAQQFSDYHSELNMSSLELGDSALYFCASSFGQGGGNYEQYFGPGTRLTVT.

This chain links TRBV6-1 with TRBJ2-7; the D is unclear. This CDR3 contains 15 residues. Trimming left V 6 bases short and J 2 bases short, with 17 bases between. Germline assignment: CDR1 MNHNS and CDR2 SASEGT. CDR3 loop: CASRDPASSTYEQYF. DNA for the CDR3: TGTGCCAGCAGGGATCCCGCTAGTTCTACCTACGAGCAGTACTTC.

The V gene is TRBV5-6, the J gene TRBJ1-1; D remains ambiguous. With 2 bases removed from V and 4 bases from J, the gap between germline ends came to 6 bases. The CDR3 runs 12 residues. Germline V gene lookup returns CDR1 SGHDT and CDR2 YYEEEE. CDR3 amino acids: CASSFSGTEAFF. For the CDR3, the DNA is TGTGCCAGCAGCTTCTCGGGCACTGAAGCTTTCTTT.

The chain couples TRBV13 to TRBJ2-1; 9 bases align to TRBD2. The CDR3 contains 15 residues. The ends lost 3 bases at V and 7 bases at J; junction bases unmatched: 7. The germline V gene has CDR1 PRHDT and CDR2 FYEKMQ (reference sequence). The CDR3 DNA sequence: TGTGCCAGCAGCTTGAGGCTAGCGGGATCTAATGAGCAGTTCTTC. Encoded protein: CASSLRLAGSNEQFF.

The table lists this clone with a count of one. The gene calls are TRBV7-3 and TRBJ2-1; D gene uncertain. Per germline, CDR1 SGHTA and CDR2 FQGTGA. This CDR3 is built from 17 residues. V was pared by 1 base and J by 0 bases, with 13 bases between. The CDR3 spells CASSLNSWLGSYNEQFF. The DNA of the CDR3 is TGTGCCAGCAGCTTAAATTCCTGGTTGGGCTCCTACAATGAGCAGTTCTTC.

This chain uses TRBV7-8 with TRBJ2-5; tentative D call: TRBD2 (6 bases). Germline values: CDR1 SGHVS, CDR2 FQNEAQ. V was shortened by 5 bases and J by 5 bases, with 12 bases between the two germline ends. The CDR3 spans 13 residues. CDR3 coding DNA: TGTGCCAGCAGCGTGGAGGGGAGGGAGACCCAGTACTTC. Its translation is CASSVEGRETQYF.

For the CDR3, the DNA is TGTGCCAGCAGCGAAACATATGAAGCTTTCTTT. Translating it yields CASSETYEAFF. The chain carries TRBV9 and TRBJ1-1, with D uncertain. Trimming shortened V by 3 bases and J by 7 bases, and 7 bases separated the two germline ends. The CDR3 has 11 residues. Germline CDR1 SGDLS, CDR2 YYNGEE.

This clone is a singleton in its sample. The V gene is TRBV28, the J gene TRBJ2-7, with D perhaps TRBD2 (6 bases). The germline V gene encodes CDR1 MDHEN and CDR2 SYDVKM. CDR3 size: 15 residues. V was shortened by 3 bases and J by 0 bases, with 12 bases between the two germline ends. The CDR3 region has the DNA TGTGCCAGCAGTTTCCGCCGGCGGGGCTCCTACGAGCAGTACTTC. Translation gives CASSFRRRGSYEQYF. The entire variable domain, with the rest obtained from reference TRBV28 and TRBJ2-7, is as follows: DVKVTQSSRYLVKRTGEKVFLECVQDMDHENMFWYRQDPGLGLRLIYFSYDVKMKEKGDIPEGYSVSREKKERFSLILESASTNQTSMYLCASSFRRRGSYEQYFGPGTRLTVT.

This clone was counted only a few times. The CDR3, as DNA: TGCGCCAGCAGCCAAGTAGGGCAGGGGGCACAGCCCCAGCATTTT. Amino acid sequence: CASSQVGQGAQPQHF. V gene TRBV4-1 combines with J gene TRBJ1-5, with 8 bases matching TRBD1. CDR3 size: 15 residues. Germline-derived CDR1 and CDR2 are MGHRA and YSYEKL. Germline trimming cut 1 base from V and 7 bases from J; bases unmatched to any gene: 6.